A selection of T cell receptor beta chains follows, all from one sample in a study of tumor-infiltrating lymphocytes in localized non-small cell lung cancer. TCRdb's table, derived via immunoSEQ multiplex PCR, lists solely in-frame clones and lacks some. In the table there are 9,000 to 10,000 clones, roughly 70% of which are singletons. Sequenced input: lung tumor tissue. Receptors were obtained from a human donor with non-small cell lung cancer. CDR3s include the opening cysteine and the closing phenylalanine or tryptophan. The D gene is left open where the match is weak. A row's size may be missing; if present it is once, few, many or a size class.

abundance: .; d_gene: .; len: 14; v_gene: TRBV30; j_gene: TRBJ1-5; CDR3nt: TGTGCCTCCTCACTTTCCGGGGGAAATCAGCCCCAGCATTTT; CDR3aa: CASSLSGGNQPQHF
abundance: .; d_gene: .; len: 14; v_gene: TRBV19; j_gene: TRBJ2-2; CDR3nt: TGTGCCAGTAGTATAAAGGCGGTCACCGGGGAGCTGTTTTTT; CDR3aa: CASSIKAVTGELFF
abundance: few; d_gene: .; len: 14; v_gene: TRBV11-2; j_gene: TRBJ1-2; CDR3nt: TGTGCCAGCAGCTTAGTACAGGGAGGGTATGGCTACACCTTC; CDR3aa: CASSLVQGGYGYTF
abundance: .; d_gene: TRBD1; len: 14; v_gene: TRBV25-1; j_gene: TRBJ2-7; CDR3nt: TGTGCCGGGGCCTCGGGACAGGGCCGTGGCGAGCAGTACTTC; CDR3aa: CAGASGQGRGEQYF
abundance: .; d_gene: TRBD1; len: 17; v_gene: TRBV11-2; j_gene: TRBJ2-7; CDR3nt: TGTGCCAGCAGCTTAGGCTTCAGGGGGTCCGCCTCCTACGAGCAGTACTTC; CDR3aa: CASSLGFRGSASYEQYF
abundance: .; d_gene: TRBD2; len: 15; v_gene: TRBV5-1; j_gene: TRBJ2-3; CDR3nt: TGCGCCAGCAGCTTGTCTAGCGGGGGGGCAGATACGCAGTATTTT; CDR3aa: CASSLSSGGADTQYF
abundance: .; d_gene: .; len: 14; v_gene: TRBV7-9; j_gene: TRBJ1-1; CDR3nt: TGTGCCAGCAGCCCAGGACAGACGAACACTGAAGCTTTCTTT; CDR3aa: CASSPGQTNTEAFF
abundance: .; d_gene: TRBD1; len: 18; v_gene: TRBV2; j_gene: TRBJ2-7; CDR3nt: TGTGCCAGCAGTCTCCTCTTAGGGACAGGGACTATGACCTACGAGCAGTACTTC; CDR3aa: CASSLLLGTGTMTYEQYF
abundance: .; d_gene: .; len: 14; v_gene: TRBV28; j_gene: TRBJ1-2; CDR3nt: TGTGCCAGCAGTTTATCGGGTGGTAACTATGGCTACACCTTC; CDR3aa: CASSLSGGNYGYTF
abundance: .; d_gene: .; len: 14; v_gene: TRBV27; j_gene: TRBJ2-1; CDR3nt: TGTGCCAGCAGCCCTGTCAGGGGATACAATGAGCAGTTCTTC; CDR3aa: CASSPVRGYNEQFF
abundance: .; d_gene: .; len: 13; v_gene: TRBV7-2; j_gene: TRBJ1-2; CDR3nt: TGTGCCAGCAGCTTAGGGGCAGACCGTGGCTACACCTTC; CDR3aa: CASSLGADRGYTF
abundance: .; d_gene: TRBD1; len: 13; v_gene: TRBV2; j_gene: TRBJ1-3; CDR3nt: TGTGCCAGCAGGGCAGGGGGTGGAAACACCATATATTTT; CDR3aa: CASRAGGGNTIYF
abundance: .; d_gene: TRBD1; len: 15; v_gene: TRBV5-1; j_gene: TRBJ2-7; CDR3nt: TGCGCCAGCAGCTTGTCGGGACAGGTGGGCTACGAGCAGTGCTTC; CDR3aa: CASSLSGQVGYEQCF
abundance: few; d_gene: TRBD1; len: 14; v_gene: TRBV7-2; j_gene: TRBJ2-7; CDR3nt: TGTGCCAGCAGCTTCTGGACAGGTGGCTACGAGCAGTACTTC; CDR3aa: CASSFWTGGYEQYF
abundance: .; d_gene: .; len: 13; v_gene: TRBV27; j_gene: TRBJ1-2; CDR3nt: TGTGCCAGCAGTTTGGCAGGGCCCACTGGCTACACCTTC; CDR3aa: CASSLAGPTGYTF
abundance: .; d_gene: TRBD1; len: 16; v_gene: TRBV7-3; j_gene: TRBJ1-1; CDR3nt: TGTGCCAGCAGCTCCAGGGGGGGCAGCTTGAACACTGAAGCTTTCTTT; CDR3aa: CASSSRGGSLNTEAFF
abundance: .; d_gene: .; len: 18; v_gene: TRBV21-1; j_gene: TRBJ1-6; CDR3nt: TGTGCCAGCAGCAATTCCCCTCCGGGGACCCACTATAATTCACCCCTCCACTTT; CDR3aa: CASSNSPPGTHYNSPLHF
abundance: .; d_gene: .; len: 15; v_gene: TRBV9; j_gene: TRBJ2-2; CDR3nt: TGTGCCAGCAGCGCGGGGGGCGTGTGGCCCGGGGAGCTGTTTTTT; CDR3aa: CASSAGGVWPGELFF
abundance: .; d_gene: .; len: 13; v_gene: TRBV7-9; j_gene: TRBJ2-5; CDR3nt: TGTGCCAGCAGCCCAGGACAGCAAGAGACCCAGTACTTC; CDR3aa: CASSPGQQETQYF
abundance: few; d_gene: TRBD2; len: 17; v_gene: TRBV18; j_gene: TRBJ2-3; CDR3nt: TGTGCCAGCTCGCCCGGACTAGCCAGGGGTGGCACAGATACGCAGTATTTT; CDR3aa: CASSPGLARGGTDTQYF
abundance: .; d_gene: .; len: 12; v_gene: TRBV16; j_gene: TRBJ2-7; CDR3nt: TGTGCCAGCAGCCAGGGAACCTACGAGCAGTACTTC; CDR3aa: CASSQGTYEQYF
abundance: .; d_gene: TRBD2; len: 16; v_gene: TRBV9; j_gene: TRBJ2-1; CDR3nt: TGTGCCAGCAGCCTCCCCGGAGCGGGGGGGCCTGGTGAGCAGTTCTTC; CDR3aa: CASSLPGAGGPGEQFF
abundance: .; d_gene: .; len: 15; v_gene: TRBV6-5; j_gene: TRBJ1-1; CDR3nt: TGTGCCAGCAGTTACTCTGACACTATGAACACTGAAGCTTTCTTT; CDR3aa: CASSYSDTMNTEAFF
abundance: .; d_gene: .; len: 17; v_gene: TRBV1; j_gene: TRBJ2-1; CDR3nt: TGCACCAGCAGCCAAGATCCCGGGATTTTGCCGTACAATGAGCAGTTCTTC; CDR3aa: CTSSQDPGILPYNEQFF
abundance: .; d_gene: .; len: 16; v_gene: TRBV6-1; j_gene: TRBJ1-5; CDR3nt: TGTGCCAGCAGTGAATGGGAGACAGCTAGCAATCAGCCCCAGCATTTT; CDR3aa: CASSEWETASNQPQHF
abundance: once; d_gene: .; len: 14; v_gene: TRBV6-5; j_gene: TRBJ2-7; CDR3nt: TGTGCCAGCTGGATCGGGCAGGGGTTTGGGGAGCAGCACTTC; CDR3aa: CASWIGQGFGEQHF
abundance: .; d_gene: .; len: 14; v_gene: TRBV2; j_gene: TRBJ1-1; CDR3nt: TGTGCCAGCTTCTTTGACAGACCCAACACTGAAGCTTTCTTT; CDR3aa: CASFFDRPNTEAFF
abundance: once; d_gene: TRBD1; len: 15; v_gene: TRBV10-2; j_gene: TRBJ1-4; CDR3nt: TGCGCCAGCAGGGACTGGGACAGGGTCGGGGAAAAACTGTTTTTT; CDR3aa: CASRDWDRVGEKLFF
abundance: .; d_gene: .; len: 15; v_gene: TRBV18; j_gene: TRBJ1-5; CDR3nt: TGTGCCAGCTCACCACCGGGGTCCACACGCCAGCCCCAGCATTTT; CDR3aa: CASSPPGSTRQPQHF
abundance: .; d_gene: TRBD1; len: 14; v_gene: TRBV19; j_gene: TRBJ1-1; CDR3nt: TGTGCCAGTAGCAAGACAGGGGCCAACACTGAAGCTTTCTTT; CDR3aa: CASSKTGANTEAFF
abundance: .; d_gene: .; len: 15; v_gene: TRBV2; j_gene: TRBJ1-5; CDR3nt: TGTGCCACCACTCCAGGGCAGGCCCCCAATCAGCCCCAGCATTTT; CDR3aa: CATTPGQAPNQPQHF
abundance: .; d_gene: TRBD2; len: 15; v_gene: TRBV7-9; j_gene: TRBJ2-1; CDR3nt: TGTGCCAGCAGCTTCCCTAGCGGGGGTGTCTATGAGCAGTTCTTC; CDR3aa: CASSFPSGGVYEQFF
abundance: .; d_gene: .; len: 13; v_gene: TRBV11-2; j_gene: TRBJ2-7; CDR3nt: TGTGCCAGCAGCTTCGTGGGTAGGGACGAGCAGTACTTC; CDR3aa: CASSFVGRDEQYF
abundance: .; d_gene: TRBD1; len: 15; v_gene: TRBV5-5; j_gene: TRBJ1-5; CDR3nt: TGTGCCAGCAGCTTACTCCAGGGGGGCAATCAGCCCCAGCATTTT; CDR3aa: CASSLLQGGNQPQHF
abundance: .; d_gene: .; len: 14; v_gene: TRBV13; j_gene: TRBJ1-2; CDR3nt: TGTGCCAGCAGCTCAACGAAAGGGGCTCGGGGCTACACCTTC; CDR3aa: CASSSTKGARGYTF